The 3 T cell receptor beta chains presented below share a single source sample, sequenced in a study of cytomegalovirus exposure and HLA in healthy donors. Amplification used 60 Vbeta primers and 13 Jbeta primers. Generated by immunoSEQ multiplex PCR, the TCRdb table keeps only in-frame clones and is missing some. The table has 140,000 to 150,000 clones, around 59% seen once. The sequenced sample was PBMCs. These receptors originate from a male donor in good health and CMV-seronegative.

This rearrangement joins TRBV19 to TRBJ1-1; the D is unclear. V gave up 1 base and J gave up 1 base, with 7 bases separating them. This CDR3 is 14 amino acids long. The germline CDR1 and CDR2 sequences are LNHDA and SQIVND (reference sequence). In nucleotides, the CDR3 is TGTGCCAGTAGTATAGGCTATGAGAACACTGAAGCTTTCTTT. This codes for CASSIGYENTEAFF.

This rearrangement joins TRBV6-1 to TRBJ2-7, with TRBD1 identical over 9 bases. The J segment lost 4 bases and the V segment lost 1 base, leaving 5 bases of the junction unmatched. This CDR3 is 15 amino acids long. Per the germline V gene, CDR1 is MNHNS and CDR2 is SASEGT. CDR3 protein: CASSEESGTGYEQYF. The CDR3 DNA follows: TGTGCCAGCAGTGAAGAGTCCGGGACAGGGTACGAGCAGTACTTC.

The chain links TRBV4-3 to TRBJ2-5; a possible D gene is TRBD1 (5 bases). V was clipped by 0 bases and J by 4 bases, with 18 bases between them. The CDR3 contains 17 residues. Germline V gene lookup returns CDR1 LGHNA and CDR2 YSLEER. The DNA for the CDR3 is TGCGCCAGCAGCCAAGAAGGATTACTTTTTAGGGGAGAGACCCAGTACTTC. Residues: CASSQEGLLFRGETQYF.